One sample yielded the 9 T cell receptor beta chains listed below, sequenced in a study of vaccination effects on CD4 cells after COVID-19. Their antigen targets remain unknown. Libraries were prepared by immunoSEQ multiplex PCR; TCRdb keeps only in-frame clonotypes and omits some of them. The profile shows more than 9,500 clones, over 60% of them singletons. Before sequencing, viral peptide pools were used by the ViraFEST assay to expand antigen-specific CD4+ T cells. The culture ran for under eleven days, and then CD4+ T cells were isolated. Two doses of either BNT162b2 or mRNA-1273 were given to each participant. The source was CD4+ T cells from PBMCs cultured with SARS-CoV-2 spike peptides, collected after COVID-19 vaccination. These receptors all come from a human donor who received a COVID-19 vaccine.

The chain employs TRBV5-4 and TRBJ2-7, with 9 bases matching TRBD1. The CDR3 is 14 amino acids. Germline CDR1 reads SGHNT; CDR2 reads YYREEE (reference sequence). J gave up 3 bases and V 7 bases, and 8 bases lay outside the gene matches. CDR3 loop: CASSVGQGHYEQYF. The CDR3 DNA follows: TGTGCCAGCTCGGTGGGACAGGGACACTACGAGCAGTACTTC.

This clone turned up a few times. The chain recombines TRBV27 with TRBJ1-2; the D gene is possibly TRBD1 (6 bases). The germline V gene has CDR1 MNHEY and CDR2 SMNVEV (reference sequence). This CDR3 is built from 14 residues. V was pared by 0 bases and J by 8 bases, with 13 bases between. DNA of the CDR3: TGTGCCAGCAGTTTATCACCAGGGGCGGGGGGCTACACCTTC. It codes for CASSLSPGAGGYTF.

CDR3 bases: TGTGCCTGGAGTCTGATGGACAGGGGGCCCGGTCCTAACTATGGCTACACCTTC. The encoded protein is CAWSLMDRGPGPNYGYTF. The rearrangement links TRBV30 to TRBJ1-2; 11 positions match TRBD1. Germline values: CDR1 GTSNPN, CDR2 SVGIG (reference sequence). The CDR3 length is 18 residues. With 2 bases clipped from V and 0 bases from J, the junction kept 11 bases outside the gene matches.

This clone was recorded once. The chain recombines TRBV3-1 (or the pseudogene TRBV3-2) with TRBJ2-5; 8 bases are shared with TRBD2. Germline CDR1 reads LGHDT; CDR2 reads YNNKEL (reference sequence). This CDR3 comprises 19 residues. V was clipped by 0 bases and J by 2 bases; unmatched bases: 14. The CDR3 coding sequence is TGTGCCAGCAGCCAAGATAAGGGCATTAGCGGGGAGATTCAAGAGACCCAGTACTTC. It translates to CASSQDKGISGEIQETQYF.

This sequence joins TRBV5-1 and TRBJ2-1, with no clear D. This CDR3 spans 13 amino acids. Germline loops: CDR1 SGHRS, CDR2 YFSETQ. V lost 0 bases and J 6 bases, leaving 7 bases between the germline ends. The chain's CDR3 is CASSLGRLNEQFF. CDR3 sequence (DNA): TGCGCCAGCAGCTTGGGCAGACTCAATGAGCAGTTCTTC.

The chain recombines TRBV5-4 with TRBJ2-6, with D perhaps matching TRBD1 (7 bases). From germline, CDR1 is SGHNT and CDR2 YYREEE (reference sequence). V was pared by 8 bases and J by 0 bases, with 21 bases between. CDR3 size: 18 residues. This CDR3 is CASSPGGYQGSGANVLTF. The CDR3, as DNA: TGTGCCAGTTCCCCAGGGGGGTATCAGGGCTCTGGGGCCAACGTCCTGACTTTC.

The chain carries TRBV6-6 and TRBJ2-3; no firm D call. The germline V and J ends were trimmed by 6 bases and 7 bases, with 11 bases remaining between them. This CDR3 region has 12 residues. Germline CDR1 and CDR2: MNHNY and SVGAGI (reference sequence). CDR3 region: CASSSDTNTQYF. Written as DNA, the CDR3 is TGTGCCAGCAGCTCCGACACCAATACGCAGTATTTT.

The chain recombines TRBV6-5 with TRBJ2-3; D may be TRBD1 (5 bases). The CDR3 spans 13 residues. Trimming shortened V by 8 bases and J by 2 bases, and 11 bases separated the two germline ends. From germline, CDR1 is MNHEY and CDR2 SVGAGI. The CDR3 here is CASLDSNTDTQYF. CDR3 nucleotides: TGTGCCAGCCTTGACAGTAACACAGATACGCAGTATTTT.

This clone was counted a few times. The chain links TRBV30 to TRBJ1-2; D ambiguous. Germline V gene lookup returns CDR1 GTSNPN and CDR2 SVGIG (reference sequence). The V gene lost 3 bases and the J gene lost 7 bases, with 12 bases spanning the gap. The CDR3 consists of 12 residues. CDR3: CAWSPIGFGYTF. The CDR3 bases are TGTGCCTGGAGCCCTATTGGGTTTGGCTACACCTTC.